A single TCR beta chain is shown here with its context. Clones were sequenced by immunoSEQ multiplex PCR, and TCRdb holds only the in-frame ones, with some missing. The table lists 30,000 to 40,000 clones, approximately 94% of them singletons. This CDR3 comprises 18 residues. Deletions cut 0 bases from V and 5 bases from J, with 22 bases between. Germline V lookup: CDR1 MGHRA, CDR2 YSYEKL. The sample is drawn from a study of T cell changes during pregnancy in multiple sclerosis. The rearrangement uses TRBV4-1 and TRBJ1-2; TRBD1 might be the D (6 bases). The receptor comes from a female donor with multiple sclerosis, enrolled in a pregnancy study. The sequenced sample was CD4+ T cells from peripheral blood mononuclear cells, obtained in the second trimester of pregnancy. CDR3 sequence reads: CASSQDPPPGGSRYGYTF. The CDR3 coding sequence is TGCGCCAGCAGCCAAGACCCCCCTCCGGGGGGCAGTCGGTATGGCTACACCTTC.